A selection of T cell receptor beta chains follows, all from one sample in a study of regulatory T cells in long-lasting Graves disease. Each CDR3 protein gets one entry after TCRdb re-called the multiplex PCR reads with MiXCR. The sample lists under 300,000 distinct CDR3 sequences, about 17% occurring once. The same data also went into a second study, on T cells in Graves' hyperthyroidism and ophthalmopathy.

Sample: peripheral blood mononuclear cells (PBMCs), taken at new diagnosis, from a patient treated with antithyroid drugs. Source of these receptors: a woman aged 25 to 39 with Graves disease. CDR3s include the opening cysteine and the closing phenylalanine or tryptophan. D genes are given only for firm matches. Size is omitted from some rows. Given values are once, few, many or a class for expanded clones.

v_call: TRBV6-1
clone_size: .
cdr3_length: 15
j_call: TRBJ1-4
d_call: TRBD1
cdr3_aa: CASSLGTGQREKLFF
cdr3_nt: TGTGCCAGCAGCCTCGGGACAGGGCAGCGTGAAAAACTGTTTTTT

v_call: TRBV19
clone_size: many
cdr3_length: 13
j_call: TRBJ1-1
d_call: TRBD1
cdr3_aa: CASRDRRNTEAFF
cdr3_nt: TGTGCCAGTAGGGACAGGAGGAACACTGAAGCTTTCTTT

v_call: TRBV6-9
clone_size: many
cdr3_length: 15
j_call: TRBJ2-3
d_call: .
cdr3_aa: CASSSRGLLTDTQYF
cdr3_nt: TGTGCCAGCAGTTCACGAGGGCTTCTCACAGATACGCAGTATTTT

v_call: TRBV11-2
clone_size: .
cdr3_length: 19
j_call: TRBJ2-7
d_call: TRBD2
cdr3_aa: CASSLKGSGSSISFYEQYF
cdr3_nt: TGTGCCAGCAGCTTAAAGGGTAGCGGGAGTTCGATTTCTTTTTACGAGCAGTACTTC

v_call: TRBV7-2
clone_size: many
cdr3_length: 15
j_call: TRBJ2-4
d_call: .
cdr3_aa: CASSRPGGLKNIQYF
cdr3_nt: TGTGCCAGCAGCAGACCGGGGGGCCTAAAAAACATTCAGTACTTC

v_call: TRBV5-1
clone_size: many
cdr3_length: 16
j_call: TRBJ2-7
d_call: .
cdr3_aa: CASSSLPQGGLYEQYF
cdr3_nt: TGCGCCAGCAGCTCACTACCACAGGGGGGGCTTTACGAGCAGTACTTC

v_call: TRBV4-1
clone_size: many
cdr3_length: 14
j_call: TRBJ2-3
d_call: .
cdr3_aa: CASSQPMKGDTQYF
cdr3_nt: TGCGCCAGCAGCCAACCCATGAAGGGAGATACGCAGTATTTT

v_call: TRBV11-1
clone_size: .
cdr3_length: 15
j_call: TRBJ2-7
d_call: .
cdr3_aa: CASSPLWTVYYEQYF
cdr3_nt: TGTGCCAGCAGCCCCCTCTGGACTGTTTACTACGAGCAGTACTTC

v_call: TRBV18
clone_size: many
cdr3_length: 15
j_call: TRBJ1-5
d_call: .
cdr3_aa: CASSPPGTLNQPQHF
cdr3_nt: TGTGCCAGCTCACCACCGGGGACTTTAAATCAGCCCCAGCATTTT

v_call: TRBV19
clone_size: .
cdr3_length: 14
j_call: TRBJ2-2
d_call: TRBD1
cdr3_aa: CASSQDRATGELFF
cdr3_nt: TGTGCCAGTAGCCAAGACAGGGCCACCGGGGAGCTGTTTTTT

v_call: TRBV18
clone_size: .
cdr3_length: 17
j_call: TRBJ2-4
d_call: .
cdr3_aa: CASSPRTAELAKDIQYF
cdr3_nt: TGTGCCAGCTCTCCCAGGACGGCAGAATTAGCCAAAGACATTCAGTACTTC

v_call: TRBV7-9
clone_size: many
cdr3_length: 17
j_call: TRBJ2-3
d_call: TRBD1
cdr3_aa: CASSSTRDREHTDTQYF
cdr3_nt: TGTGCCAGCAGTTCCACCCGGGACAGGGAGCACACAGATACGCAGTATTTT

v_call: TRBV5-1
clone_size: .
cdr3_length: 14
j_call: TRBJ2-2
d_call: TRBD2
cdr3_aa: CASRGLHYTGELFF
cdr3_nt: TGCGCCAGCCGGGGACTACATTACACCGGGGAGCTGTTTTTT

v_call: TRBV12-5
clone_size: many
cdr3_length: 14
j_call: TRBJ2-1
d_call: TRBD1
cdr3_aa: CASGPPSRGNEQFF
cdr3_nt: TGTGCTAGTGGTCCTCCCTCCAGGGGGAATGAGCAGTTCTTC

v_call: TRBV12-3/TRBV12-4
clone_size: many
cdr3_length: 20
j_call: TRBJ2-5
d_call: TRBD2
cdr3_aa: CASSLSVGTSGGALQRTQYF
cdr3_nt: TGTGCCAGCAGTTTGTCGGTCGGGACTAGCGGGGGGGCCCTCCAGCGGACCCAGTACTTC

v_call: TRBV12-5
clone_size: many
cdr3_length: 16
j_call: TRBJ2-1
d_call: TRBD2
cdr3_aa: CASADARGGPYNEQFF
cdr3_nt: TGTGCTAGTGCCGACGCGCGGGGGGGCCCTTACAATGAGCAGTTCTTC

v_call: TRBV3-1
clone_size: many
cdr3_length: 14
j_call: TRBJ2-3
d_call: .
cdr3_aa: CASSQGGLEDTRYF
cdr3_nt: TGTGCCAGCAGCCAAGGGGGCCTAGAAGATACGCGGTATTTT

v_call: TRBV10-3
clone_size: many
cdr3_length: 14
j_call: TRBJ1-6
d_call: .
cdr3_aa: CAIRGTRDSSPLHF
cdr3_nt: TGTGCCATCAGAGGGACGCGGGATTCTTCACCCCTCCACTTT

v_call: TRBV20-1
clone_size: many
cdr3_length: 14
j_call: TRBJ2-7
d_call: .
cdr3_aa: CSASPVADTYEQYF
cdr3_nt: TGCAGTGCTTCCCCCGTCGCGGATACCTACGAGCAGTACTTC

v_call: TRBV24-1
clone_size: many
cdr3_length: 15
j_call: TRBJ2-3
d_call: .
cdr3_aa: CATSDDGQGGDTQYF
cdr3_nt: TGTGCCACCAGTGATGACGGACAAGGAGGAGATACGCAGTATTTT

v_call: TRBV9
clone_size: .
cdr3_length: 15
j_call: TRBJ1-3
d_call: .
cdr3_aa: CASSVTHFSGNTIYF
cdr3_nt: TGTGCCAGCAGCGTTACCCACTTCTCTGGAAACACCATATATTTT

v_call: TRBV6-5
clone_size: many
cdr3_length: 13
j_call: TRBJ1-1
d_call: .
cdr3_aa: CASSYREGTEAFF
cdr3_nt: TGTGCCAGCAGCTACAGGGAGGGGACTGAAGCTTTCTTT

v_call: TRBV15
clone_size: .
cdr3_length: 14
j_call: TRBJ2-7
d_call: .
cdr3_aa: CATSRDLAAGEQYF
cdr3_nt: TGTGCCACCAGCAGAGACCTGGCCGCGGGCGAGCAGTACTTC

v_call: TRBV10-3
clone_size: .
cdr3_length: 14
j_call: TRBJ2-3
d_call: TRBD2
cdr3_aa: CAIRGAGGTDTQYF
cdr3_nt: TGTGCCATCAGAGGGGCGGGGGGCACAGATACGCAGTATTTT

v_call: TRBV19
clone_size: .
cdr3_length: 13
j_call: TRBJ2-3
d_call: .
cdr3_aa: CATGPYVSDTQYF
cdr3_nt: TGTGCCACCGGGCCTTACGTCTCCGATACGCAGTATTTT

v_call: TRBV6-2/TRBV6-3
clone_size: few
cdr3_length: 16
j_call: TRBJ1-5
d_call: .
cdr3_aa: CASRYLEGREGQPQHF
cdr3_nt: TGTGCCAGCAGATATCTGGAGGGGAGAGAGGGTCAGCCCCAGCATTTT

v_call: TRBV20-1
clone_size: many
cdr3_length: 17
j_call: TRBJ2-1
d_call: TRBD2
cdr3_aa: CSARVLEGTSGNNEQFF
cdr3_nt: TGCAGTGCTAGAGTCCTTGAAGGGACTAGCGGGAACAATGAGCAGTTCTTC

v_call: TRBV18
clone_size: many
cdr3_length: 14
j_call: TRBJ1-1
d_call: TRBD1
cdr3_aa: CASSDRDLNTEAFF
cdr3_nt: TGTGCCAGCTCAGACAGGGACTTAAACACTGAAGCTTTCTTT

v_call: TRBV12-3/TRBV12-4
clone_size: many
cdr3_length: 14
j_call: TRBJ2-1
d_call: TRBD2
cdr3_aa: CASSLRGGRNEQFF
cdr3_nt: TGTGCCAGCAGTTTGCGGGGGGGTAGAAATGAGCAGTTCTTC

v_call: TRBV5-5
clone_size: many
cdr3_length: 17
j_call: TRBJ1-2
d_call: TRBD1
cdr3_aa: CASRPRDRHPPNYGYTF
cdr3_nt: TGTGCCAGCAGGCCCCGGGACAGGCACCCCCCTAACTATGGCTACACCTTC

v_call: TRBV18
clone_size: few
cdr3_length: 13
j_call: TRBJ2-7
d_call: .
cdr3_aa: CASSPAGPYEQYF
cdr3_nt: TGTGCCAGCTCACCCGCAGGCCCCTACGAGCAGTACTTC

v_call: TRBV7-3
clone_size: .
cdr3_length: 17
j_call: TRBJ2-1
d_call: TRBD2
cdr3_aa: CASSLTSGGAVDNEQFF
cdr3_nt: TGTGCCAGCAGCTTGACTAGCGGGGGGGCTGTGGACAATGAGCAGTTCTTC

v_call: TRBV20-1
clone_size: many
cdr3_length: 16
j_call: TRBJ1-1
d_call: .
cdr3_aa: CSATSGQRGLGTEAFF
cdr3_nt: .

v_call: TRBV4-2
clone_size: .
cdr3_length: 15
j_call: TRBJ2-2
d_call: TRBD2
cdr3_aa: CASSSLAGDTGELFF
cdr3_nt: TGTGCCAGCAGCTCACTAGCGGGGGACACCGGGGAGCTGTTTTTT

v_call: TRBV5-1
clone_size: many
cdr3_length: 13
j_call: TRBJ2-5
d_call: .
cdr3_aa: CASSFVDTETQYF
cdr3_nt: TGCGCCAGCAGCTTTGTGGACACCGAGACCCAGTACTTC

v_call: TRBV7-9
clone_size: many
cdr3_length: 14
j_call: TRBJ2-7
d_call: .
cdr3_aa: CASSPDDRAYEQYF
cdr3_nt: TGTGCCAGCAGCCCCGACGACAGAGCCTACGAGCAGTACTTC

v_call: TRBV20-1
clone_size: few
cdr3_length: 21
j_call: TRBJ2-2
d_call: TRBD2
cdr3_aa: CSASRGGEGLAGGSNTGELFF
cdr3_nt: TGCAGTGCCAGCCGCGGGGGAGAGGGACTAGCGGGGGGCTCTAACACCGGGGAGCTGTTTTTT

v_call: TRBV3-1
clone_size: many
cdr3_length: 13
j_call: TRBJ1-6
d_call: .
cdr3_aa: CASSQEWNSPLHF
cdr3_nt: TGTGCCAGCAGCCAAGAGTGGAATTCACCCCTCCACTTT

v_call: TRBV7-9
clone_size: many
cdr3_length: 20
j_call: TRBJ1-4
d_call: TRBD1
cdr3_aa: CASSLPNPGQGVRSDEKLFF
cdr3_nt: TGTGCCAGCAGCCTTCCTAATCCGGGACAGGGGGTCCGGTCGGATGAAAAACTGTTTTTT

v_call: TRBV6-1
clone_size: many
cdr3_length: 12
j_call: TRBJ2-5
d_call: .
cdr3_aa: CASSESAETQYF
cdr3_nt: TGTGCCAGCAGTGAGTCGGCGGAGACCCAGTACTTC

v_call: TRBV6-1
clone_size: many
cdr3_length: 12
j_call: TRBJ1-1
d_call: .
cdr3_aa: CASSWMNTEAFF
cdr3_nt: TGTGCCAGCAGCTGGATGAACACTGAAGCTTTCTTT

v_call: TRBV5-6
clone_size: many
cdr3_length: 15
j_call: TRBJ2-1
d_call: .
cdr3_aa: CASSLRRRSYNEQFF
cdr3_nt: TGTGCCAGCAGCTTGCGGCGTCGCTCCTACAATGAGCAGTTCTTC

v_call: TRBV3-1
clone_size: many
cdr3_length: 17
j_call: TRBJ1-3
d_call: .
cdr3_aa: CASSQEAGDHSGNTIYF
cdr3_nt: TGTGCCAGCAGCCAAGAAGCGGGGGACCACTCTGGAAACACCATATATTTT

v_call: TRBV27
clone_size: many
cdr3_length: 13
j_call: TRBJ2-7
d_call: .
cdr3_aa: CASSSGLSGEQYF
cdr3_nt: TGTGCCAGCAGTTCTGGGCTATCGGGGGAGCAGTACTTC

v_call: TRBV2
clone_size: many
cdr3_length: 11
j_call: TRBJ1-1
d_call: .
cdr3_aa: CASRGGPEAFF
cdr3_nt: TGTGCCAGTAGAGGGGGTCCTGAAGCTTTCTTT

v_call: TRBV6-1
clone_size: many
cdr3_length: 14
j_call: TRBJ1-1
d_call: .
cdr3_aa: CASSLHRGNTEAFF
cdr3_nt: TGTGCCAGCAGCCTACATCGGGGGAACACTGAAGCTTTCTTT

v_call: TRBV29-1
clone_size: .
cdr3_length: 13
j_call: TRBJ1-5
d_call: .
cdr3_aa: CSVEMDSNQPQHF
cdr3_nt: TGCAGCGTTGAGATGGACAGCAATCAGCCCCAGCATTTT

v_call: TRBV3-1
clone_size: many
cdr3_length: 14
j_call: TRBJ2-7
d_call: .
cdr3_aa: CASSQVMSSYEQYF
cdr3_nt: TGTGCCAGCAGCCAAGTTATGAGCTCCTACGAGCAGTACTTC

v_call: TRBV6-1
clone_size: many
cdr3_length: 13
j_call: TRBJ2-3
d_call: .
cdr3_aa: CASSVTTTDTQYF
cdr3_nt: TGTGCCAGCAGTGTGACCACCACAGATACGCAGTATTTT

v_call: TRBV12-3/TRBV12-4
clone_size: many
cdr3_length: 12
j_call: TRBJ2-2
d_call: .
cdr3_aa: CASGGSTGELFF
cdr3_nt: TGTGCCAGCGGAGGGAGCACCGGGGAGCTGTTTTTT

v_call: TRBV9
clone_size: .
cdr3_length: 13
j_call: TRBJ2-1
d_call: .
cdr3_aa: CASSVRDYNEQFF
cdr3_nt: TGTGCCAGCAGCGTCCGAGACTACAATGAGCAGTTCTTC

v_call: TRBV10-1
clone_size: large
cdr3_length: 15
j_call: TRBJ1-5
d_call: .
cdr3_aa: CASSYDTSSNQPQHF
cdr3_nt: TGTGCCAGCAGTTACGACACTTCTAGCAATCAGCCCCAGCATTTT

v_call: TRBV5-1
clone_size: .
cdr3_length: 16
j_call: TRBJ1-1
d_call: TRBD1
cdr3_aa: CASSLTPGQGPTEAFF
cdr3_nt: TGCGCCAGCAGCTTGACCCCGGGACAGGGGCCCACTGAAGCTTTCTTT

v_call: TRBV7-2
clone_size: .
cdr3_length: 14
j_call: TRBJ2-7
d_call: .
cdr3_aa: CASRGGGGLLEQYF
cdr3_nt: TGTGCCAGCAGGGGGGGCGGGGGCCTTCTTGAGCAGTACTTC

v_call: TRBV14
clone_size: many
cdr3_length: 16
j_call: TRBJ2-1
d_call: .
cdr3_aa: CASSQVRGGSYNEQFF
cdr3_nt: TGTGCCAGCAGCCAAGTTAGGGGGGGGTCCTACAATGAGCAGTTCTTC